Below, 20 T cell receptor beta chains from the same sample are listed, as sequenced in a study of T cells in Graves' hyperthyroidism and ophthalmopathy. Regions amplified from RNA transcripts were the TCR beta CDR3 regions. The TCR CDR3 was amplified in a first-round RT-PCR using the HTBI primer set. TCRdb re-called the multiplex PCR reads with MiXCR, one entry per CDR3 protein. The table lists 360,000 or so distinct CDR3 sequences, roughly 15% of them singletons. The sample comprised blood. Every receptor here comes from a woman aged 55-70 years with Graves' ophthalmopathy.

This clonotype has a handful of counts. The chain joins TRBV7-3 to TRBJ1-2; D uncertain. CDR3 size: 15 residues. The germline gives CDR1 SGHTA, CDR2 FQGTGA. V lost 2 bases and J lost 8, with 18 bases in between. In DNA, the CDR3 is TGTGCCAGCAGCTTACGAGGCGGGCCGGGAAGGGGCTACACCTTC. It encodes CASSLRGGPGRGYTF.

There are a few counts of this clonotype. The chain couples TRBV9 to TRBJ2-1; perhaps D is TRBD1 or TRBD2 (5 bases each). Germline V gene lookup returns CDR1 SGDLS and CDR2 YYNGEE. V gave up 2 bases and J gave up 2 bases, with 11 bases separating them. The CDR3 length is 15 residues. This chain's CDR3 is CASSVRRGTYNEQFF. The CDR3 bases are TGTGCCAGCAGCGTCCGACGGGGCACCTACAATGAGCAGTTCTTC.

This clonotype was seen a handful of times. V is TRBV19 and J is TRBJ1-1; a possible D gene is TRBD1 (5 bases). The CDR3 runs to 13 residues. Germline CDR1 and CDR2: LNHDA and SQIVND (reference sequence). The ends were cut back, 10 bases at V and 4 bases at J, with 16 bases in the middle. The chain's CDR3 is CATQKGHRTEAFF. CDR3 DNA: TGTGCCACCCAGAAGGGGCATCGCACTGAAGCTTTCTTT.

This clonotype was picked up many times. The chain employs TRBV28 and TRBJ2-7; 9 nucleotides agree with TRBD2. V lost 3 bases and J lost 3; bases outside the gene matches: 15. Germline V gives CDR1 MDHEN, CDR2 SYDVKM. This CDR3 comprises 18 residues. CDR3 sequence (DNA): TGTGCCAGCAGTTTTGGCGTCCATCTAGCGGGATTTTTCTACGAGCAGTACTTC. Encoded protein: CASSFGVHLAGFFYEQYF.

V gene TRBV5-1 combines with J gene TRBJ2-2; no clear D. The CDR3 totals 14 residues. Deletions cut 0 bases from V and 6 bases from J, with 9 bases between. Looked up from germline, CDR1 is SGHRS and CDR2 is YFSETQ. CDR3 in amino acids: CASSLEFDPGELFF. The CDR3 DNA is TGCGCCAGCAGCTTGGAGTTTGACCCCGGGGAGCTGTTTTTT.

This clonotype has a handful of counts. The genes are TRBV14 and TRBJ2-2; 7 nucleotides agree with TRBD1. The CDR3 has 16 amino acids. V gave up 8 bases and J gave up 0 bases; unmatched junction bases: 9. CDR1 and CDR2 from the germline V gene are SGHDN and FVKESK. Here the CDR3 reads CASGNYRGANTGELFF. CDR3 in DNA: TGTGCCAGCGGAAACTACAGGGGCGCGAACACCGGGGAGCTGTTTTTT.

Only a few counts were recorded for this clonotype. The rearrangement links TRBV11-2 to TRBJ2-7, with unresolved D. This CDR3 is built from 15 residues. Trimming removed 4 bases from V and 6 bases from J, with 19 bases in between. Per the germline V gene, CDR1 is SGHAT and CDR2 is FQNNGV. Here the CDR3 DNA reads TGTGCCAGCAGCTCTGTAGGCCTAGTCAAGGGCGAGCAGTACTTC. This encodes CASSSVGLVKGEQYF.

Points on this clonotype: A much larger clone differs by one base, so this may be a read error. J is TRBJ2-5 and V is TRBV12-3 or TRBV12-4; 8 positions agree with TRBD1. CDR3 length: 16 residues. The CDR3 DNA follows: TGTGCCAGCAGTTGGGCTGCAGGGGGCGCATTGAAGACCCAGTGCTTC. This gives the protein CASSWAAGGALKTQCF.

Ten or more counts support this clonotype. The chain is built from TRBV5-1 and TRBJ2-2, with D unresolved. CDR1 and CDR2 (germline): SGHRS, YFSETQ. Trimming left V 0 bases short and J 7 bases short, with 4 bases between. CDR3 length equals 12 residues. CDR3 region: CASSLAIGELFF. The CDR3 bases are TGCGCCAGCAGCTTGGCGATCGGGGAGCTGTTTTTT.

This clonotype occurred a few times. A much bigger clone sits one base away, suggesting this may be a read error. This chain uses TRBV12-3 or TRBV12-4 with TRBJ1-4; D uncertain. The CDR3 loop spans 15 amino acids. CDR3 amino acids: CASSLGQATNEKLSF. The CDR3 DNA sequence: TGTGCCAGCAGTTTGGGCCAAGCAACTAATGAAAAACTGTCTTTT.

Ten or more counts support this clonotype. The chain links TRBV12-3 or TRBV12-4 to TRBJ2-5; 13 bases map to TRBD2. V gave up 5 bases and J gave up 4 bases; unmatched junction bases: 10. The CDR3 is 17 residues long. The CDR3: CASSEGPGLAGLETQYF. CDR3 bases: TGTGCCAGCAGTGAAGGTCCGGGACTAGCGGGATTAGAGACCCAGTACTTC.

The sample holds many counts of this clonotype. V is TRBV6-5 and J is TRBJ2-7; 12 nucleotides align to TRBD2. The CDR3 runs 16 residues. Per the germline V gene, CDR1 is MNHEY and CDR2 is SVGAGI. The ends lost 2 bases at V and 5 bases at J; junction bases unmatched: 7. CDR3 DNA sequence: TGTGCCAGCAGTTACGGGGGACTAGCGGGTCCCGACGAGCAGTACTTC. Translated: CASSYGGLAGPDEQYF.

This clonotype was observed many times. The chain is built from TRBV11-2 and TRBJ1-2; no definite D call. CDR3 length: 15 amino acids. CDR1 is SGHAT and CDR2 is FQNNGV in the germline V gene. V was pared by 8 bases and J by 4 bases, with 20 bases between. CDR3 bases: TGTGCCAGCGGAGAAAGTAAAGGATCACCCTATGGCTACACCTTC. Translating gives CASGESKGSPYGYTF.

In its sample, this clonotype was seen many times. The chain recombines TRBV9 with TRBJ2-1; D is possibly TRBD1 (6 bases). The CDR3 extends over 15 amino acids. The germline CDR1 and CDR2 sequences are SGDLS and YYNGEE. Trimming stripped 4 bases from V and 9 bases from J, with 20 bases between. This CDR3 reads CASSSTGTPRREQFF. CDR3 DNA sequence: TGTGCCAGCAGCTCCACCGGGACACCACGACGTGAGCAGTTCTTC.

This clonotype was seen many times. This CDR3 reads CASKGTSASYEQYF. As DNA, the CDR3 is TGTGCCAGCAAAGGGACTAGCGCCTCCTACGAGCAGTACTTC. This sequence joins TRBV7-9 and TRBJ2-7; 10 bases are a match to TRBD2. Germline V gene sequence: CDR1 SEHNR, CDR2 FQNEAQ (reference sequence). The CDR3 extends over 14 amino acids. Germline trimming cut 7 bases from V and 0 bases from J; bases unmatched to any gene: 3. The whole variable domain, remainder taken from reference TRBV7-9 and TRBJ2-7, is DTGVSQNPRHKITKRGQNVTFRCDPISEHNRLYWYRQTLGQGPEFLTYFQNEAQLEKSRLLSDRFSAERPKGSFSTLEIQRTEQGDSAMYLCASKGTSASYEQYFGPGTRLTVT.

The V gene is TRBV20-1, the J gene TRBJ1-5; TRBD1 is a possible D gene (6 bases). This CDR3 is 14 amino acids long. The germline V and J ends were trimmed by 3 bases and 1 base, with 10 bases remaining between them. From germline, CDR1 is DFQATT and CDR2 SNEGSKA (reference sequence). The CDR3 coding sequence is TGCAGTGCTAGCGAACAGGGAAGCAATCAGCCCCAGCATTTT. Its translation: CSASEQGSNQPQHF.

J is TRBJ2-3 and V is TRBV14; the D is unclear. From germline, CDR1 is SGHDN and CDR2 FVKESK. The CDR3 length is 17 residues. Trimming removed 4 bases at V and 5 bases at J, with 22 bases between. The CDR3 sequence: CASSLRTLLDGEDTQYF. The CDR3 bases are TGTGCCAGCAGCCTCCGTACCCTTCTAGACGGAGAAGATACGCAGTATTTT.

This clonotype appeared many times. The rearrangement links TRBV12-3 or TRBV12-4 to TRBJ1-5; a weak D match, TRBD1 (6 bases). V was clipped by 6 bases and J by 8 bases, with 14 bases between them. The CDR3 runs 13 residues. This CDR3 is CASRNRVTEPQHF. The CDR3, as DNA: TGTGCCAGCAGAAACAGGGTTACGGAGCCCCAGCATTTT.

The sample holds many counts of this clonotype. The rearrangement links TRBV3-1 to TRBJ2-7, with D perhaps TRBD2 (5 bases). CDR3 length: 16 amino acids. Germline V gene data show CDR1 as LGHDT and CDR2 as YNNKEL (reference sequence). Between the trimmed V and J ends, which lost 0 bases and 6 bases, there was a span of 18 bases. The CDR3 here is CASSQELGLGFGEQYF. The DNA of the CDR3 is TGTGCCAGCAGCCAAGAACTCGGACTCGGTTTTGGCGAGCAGTACTTC.

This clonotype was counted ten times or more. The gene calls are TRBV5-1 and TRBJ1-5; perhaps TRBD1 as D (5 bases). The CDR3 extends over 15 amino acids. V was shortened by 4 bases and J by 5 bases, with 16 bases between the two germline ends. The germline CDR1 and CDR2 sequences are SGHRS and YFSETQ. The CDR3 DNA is TGCGCCAGCAGCCGGGACCCGGGATCATATCAGCCCCAGCATTTT. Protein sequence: CASSRDPGSYQPQHF.